The clone carrying this TCR beta chain was picked up a small number of times. PBMC sampling occurred before vaccination, two weeks after the third dose, and at progression. The data were obtained in a study of glioma-infiltrating T cells after dendritic cell vaccination. Study summary: Patients had newly diagnosed or recurrent glioblastoma and received dendritic cell vaccines.

V lost 10 bases, J lost 5 bases, and 15 bases lay in between. From germline, CDR1 is MNHNY and CDR2 SVGAGI (reference sequence). The CDR3 totals 13 residues. The assay was immunoSEQ multiplex PCR, and TCRdb's table has in-frame clones only and misses some. The data contain about 64,000 clones, 75% to 85% of them singletons. The input for sequencing was blood, taken before dendritic cell vaccination. The V gene is TRBV6-6, the J gene TRBJ2-1; maybe TRBD2 (5 bases). The receptor was derived from a human donor with glioblastoma. CDR3 amino acids: CATLLAEDNEQFF. For the CDR3, the DNA is TGTGCCACGCTTCTAGCTGAGGACAATGAGCAGTTCTTC.